The 17 T cell receptor beta chains listed next were all sequenced from one sample in a study of blood T cell repertoires in COVID-19. Clones were sequenced by immunoSEQ multiplex PCR, and TCRdb holds only the in-frame ones, with some missing. Of 60,000 or so clones listed, about 87% were seen once; the top ten hold 6.6%. The sequenced sample was peripheral blood. These receptors all stem from a man in his sixties with acute or convalescent COVID-19.

This sequence joins TRBV4-3 and TRBJ1-6; 8 bases map to TRBD1. Germline V CDR1 and CDR2: LGHNA, YSLEER. With 0 bases clipped from V and 8 bases from J, the junction kept 6 bases outside the gene matches. This CDR3 region has 16 residues. CDR3 loop: CASSQDPPGGDSPLHF. CDR3 bases: TGCGCCAGCAGCCAAGATCCTCCAGGGGGCGATTCACCCCTCCACTTT.

The chain uses TRBV4-2 and TRBJ2-5; a possible D gene is TRBD2 (6 bases). The length of the CDR3 is 16 residues. Germline lookup yields CDR1 LGHNA and CDR2 YNFKEQ. Trimming cost V 1 base and J 5 bases, with 17 bases left between them. The CDR3 nucleotides are TGTGCCAGCAGCCAAGTAAGGGGAGGCGCAGTGGAGACCCAGTACTTC. It is translated as CASSQVRGGAVETQYF.

J is TRBJ2-1 and V is TRBV7-3, with D perhaps TRBD1 (6 bases). Trimming shortened V by 3 bases and J by 10 bases, and 13 bases separated the two germline ends. The CDR3 sequence is 13 residues long. The germline CDR1 and CDR2 sequences are SGHTA and FQGTGA. The CDR3 nucleotides are TGTGCCAGCAGCTTCAACAGGGAAGGAGAGCAGTTCTTC. It yields the protein CASSFNREGEQFF.

The J gene is TRBJ1-3, the V gene TRBV15, with D maybe TRBD1 (6 bases). Germline CDR1 LNHNV, CDR2 YYDKDF (reference sequence). This CDR3 spans 16 amino acids. V lost 1 base to trimming and J lost 6 bases, with 16 bases between them. The CDR3 reads CATSRVRGGSENTIYF. The CDR3 nucleotides are TGTGCCACCAGCAGAGTAAGGGGGGGTTCGGAAAACACCATATATTTT. Combining the CDR3 with reference TRBV15 and TRBJ1-3 gives the whole variable domain DAMVIQNPRYQVTQFGKPVTLSCSQTLNHNVMYWYQQKSSQAPKLLFHYYDKDFNNEADTPDNFQSRRPNTSFCFLDIRSPGLGDTAMYLCATSRVRGGSENTIYFGEGSWLTVV.

The rearrangement uses TRBV10-3 and TRBJ2-4, with D possibly TRBD2 on 7 matching bases. V was cut by 11 bases and J by 5 bases, with 16 bases left in between. The V gene's germline CDR1 is ENHRY and CDR2 SYGVKD. CDR3 length: 13 amino acids. CDR3 DNA sequence: TGTGCCTCCAGGGAGGGGGGAGAAAACATTCAGTACTTC. Protein: CASREGGENIQYF.

The chain combines TRBV9 with TRBJ1-2; TRBD1 might be the D (6 bases). With 0 bases removed from V and 7 bases from J, the gap between germline ends came to 16 bases. From germline, CDR1 is SGDLS and CDR2 YYNGEE. CDR3 length: 15 residues. In nucleotides, the CDR3 is TGTGCCAGCAGCGTAGAACTTTCAGGGGTCCGTGGCTACACCTTC. Encoded protein: CASSVELSGVRGYTF.

The rearrangement uses TRBV19 and TRBJ1-5; 8 bases fit TRBD1. The CDR3 is 14 amino acids. The V and J ends lost 4 bases and 5 bases, in that order; junction bases with no gene match: 4. Germline CDR1 reads LNHDA; CDR2 reads SQIVND (reference sequence). Written as DNA, the CDR3 is TGTGCCAGTAGTACACAGGGGGTATATCAGCCCCAGCATTTT. It specifies CASSTQGVYQPQHF. The whole variable domain, remainder taken from reference TRBV19 and TRBJ1-5, is DGGITQSPKYLFRKEGQNVTLSCEQNLNHDAMYWYRQDPGQGLRLIYYSQIVNDFQKGDIAEGYSVSREKKESFPLTVTSAQKNPTAFYLCASSTQGVYQPQHFGDGTRLSIL.

This clone has only one observation. The genes are TRBV4-3 and TRBJ1-4; no definite D call. This CDR3 is 15 amino acids long. Trimming left V 3 bases short and J 8 bases short, with 16 bases between. Germline V gives CDR1 LGHNA, CDR2 YSLEER. The CDR3 is CASSQSTVTREKLFF. The CDR3 DNA follows: TGCGCCAGCAGCCAGTCGACTGTGACGCGCGAAAAACTGTTTTTT.

V gene TRBV7-2 combines with J gene TRBJ2-1; 7 bases fit TRBD2. Trimming cost V 2 bases and J 8 bases; bases outside gene matches: 9. Germline V lookup: CDR1 SGHTA, CDR2 FQGNSA. The length of the CDR3 is 15 residues. CDR3 residues: CASSLLGGGGYEQFF. The CDR3 region has the DNA TGTGCCAGCAGCTTATTAGGCGGGGGTGGTTATGAGCAGTTCTTC.

The chain is built from TRBV13 and TRBJ1-2; TRBD1 agrees at 8 bases. The germline CDR1 and CDR2 sequences are PRHDT and FYEKMQ (reference sequence). The CDR3 extends over 14 amino acids. Unmatched junction bases numbered 6, after V lost 5 bases and J lost 4 bases. CDR3 sequence reads: CASSGGQGTYGYTF. Written as DNA, the CDR3 is TGTGCCAGCAGCGGTGGACAGGGAACCTATGGCTACACCTTC.

For this clone: Other DNA sequences in the same sample also yield this CDR3. The rearrangement joins TRBV4-1 to TRBJ1-2; 10 nucleotides match TRBD1. V gave up 0 bases and J gave up 4 bases; unmatched junction bases: 2. The CDR3 is 15 residues long. Germline assignment: CDR1 MGHRA and CDR2 YSYEKL. The CDR3 here is CASSQDRQGAYGYTF. The CDR3 bases are TGCGCCAGCAGCCAAGATCGACAGGGGGCCTATGGCTACACCTTC.

The chain is built from TRBV6-5 and TRBJ1-6; D ambiguous. CDR3 length equals 16 residues. V lost 0 bases to trimming and J lost 5 bases, with 11 bases between them. The V gene's germline CDR1 is MNHEY and CDR2 SVGAGI. The CDR3 sequence: CASSYSGGSNNSPLHF. As DNA, the CDR3 is TGTGCCAGCAGTTACTCTGGAGGGTCTAATAATTCACCCCTCCACTTT.

The chain joins TRBV28 to TRBJ1-5, with D possibly matching TRBD1 (5 bases). The CDR3 consists of 15 residues. V shed 6 bases and J shed 4 bases, with 16 bases lying between them. Germline CDR1 reads MDHEN; CDR2 reads SYDVKM. The CDR3 protein is CASSPLSRQNQPQHF. For the CDR3, the DNA is TGTGCCAGCAGCCCCCTTTCGCGACAGAATCAGCCCCAGCATTTT.

The chain has TRBV6-5 and TRBJ2-7, with D maybe TRBD2 (7 bases). The CDR3 spans 14 residues. Germline CDR1 is MNHEY and CDR2 is SVGAGI. The V and J ends lost 9 bases and 3 bases respectively, with 18 bases between them. The DNA of the CDR3 is TGTGCCAGTGGGTCTCGGGGGGCGAGCTACGAGCAGTACTTC. It specifies CASGSRGASYEQYF.

The chain carries TRBV18 and TRBJ1-3; D remains ambiguous. Trimming removed 3 bases from V and 0 bases from J, with 9 bases in between. This CDR3 comprises 15 residues. Germline CDR1 and CDR2: KGHSH and LQKENI. This CDR3 reads CASSPQVNSGNTIYF. The DNA for the CDR3 is TGTGCCAGCTCACCGCAGGTTAACTCTGGAAACACCATATATTTT.

J is TRBJ1-6 and V is TRBV18, with D possibly being TRBD1 (5 bases). Germline assignment: CDR1 KGHSH and CDR2 LQKENI. This CDR3 is 18 amino acids long. V was pared by 0 bases and J by 0 bases, with 12 bases between. The CDR3 DNA is TGTGCCAGCTCACCACCGGGGCGGAGAAGCTCCTATAATTCACCCCTCCACTTT. Its protein is CASSPPGRRSSYNSPLHF.

This clone was recorded once. The chain recombines TRBV3-1 (or the pseudogene TRBV3-2) with TRBJ2-7, with TRBD1 as a possible D gene (6 bases). The length of the CDR3 is 15 residues. Germline CDR1 and CDR2: LGHDT and YNNKEL (reference sequence). With 1 base removed from V and 0 bases from J, the gap between germline ends came to 10 bases. The DNA of the CDR3 is TGTGCCAGCAGCCAAGGGGACACATACTCCTACGAGCAGTACTTC. Amino acid sequence: CASSQGDTYSYEQYF.